This TCR beta chain appears in the sequencing data of a study of blood T cells in healthy people across ages. Overall study: Template-switching capture recovered about one barcoded beta molecule per two T cells.

With a J-beta primer mix and a sample-barcoded 5' primer, a second PCR ran about 7 to 11 cycles. TCRdb analysed the 5' RACE reads with MiXCR anew, one entry per CDR3 protein. The table lists about 800,000 distinct CDR3 sequences, roughly 25% of them singletons. Germline CDR1 is SQVTM and CDR2 is ANQGSEA. This CDR3 is built from 14 residues. Germline trimming cut 4 bases from V and 1 base from J; bases unmatched to any gene: 4. These data were also filed under a second study, of T cells of mothers and their children. That paper notes: Similar effects of thymic selection on TCR recombination output were recorded in related and unrelated pairs. The overlap seen between related mothers and children slightly exceeded that of unrelated pairs, though not significantly.

Sequenced: blood. The J gene is TRBJ2-3, the V gene TRBV29-1; 8 bases fit TRBD1. The source is a boy aged 10-17 years in good health. The CDR3 sequence is CSVALGQGTDTQYF. The CDR3 DNA sequence: TGCAGCGTTGCTCTGGGACAGGGCACAGATACGCAGTATTTT.